This T cell receptor beta chain was sequenced in a study of cytomegalovirus exposure and HLA in healthy donors. Study as a whole: In a previous analysis, around 110 million unique TCR beta sequences were found from 150 million to 200 million T cells. Samples from HLA-typed donors yielded about 85 million unique TCRs in an early data release. Ancestry clustering placed around four fifths of under 450 genotyped donors in the Caucasian-associated cluster. Study conclusions and caveats: Differences between HLA loci emerged in a later analysis of TCR association rates, with DRB1 most and HLA-C fewest.

Germline V lookup: CDR1 SGHDT, CDR2 YYEEEE. The CDR3 sequence is 15 residues long. J lost 7 bases, V lost 4 bases, and 7 bases had no gene match. This clone has just one count. The antigen is undetermined. Primers: 60 Vbeta forward and 13 Jbeta reverse. Sequencing used immunoSEQ multiplex PCR; TCRdb keeps in-frame clones, though not all of them. The sample lists roughly 200,000 clones; around 78% were seen once. The source of this sequence is a man between 25 and 39 years old in good health and CMV-seronegative. The sample taken for sequencing was PBMCs. The gene calls are TRBV5-6 and TRBJ1-6; 8 bases line up with TRBD1. CDR3 in amino acids: CASSRDRGLNSPLHF. CDR3 sequence (DNA): TGTGCCAGCAGCAGAGACAGGGGCCTCAATTCACCCCTCCACTTT.